Shown below are 29 T cell receptor beta chains from a single sample sequenced in a study of cytomegalovirus exposure and HLA in healthy donors. TCRdb's copy holds only in-frame clones and misses some; the assay was immunoSEQ multiplex PCR. This table holds about 58,000 clones, around 90% found once. Sequenced input: PBMCs. The receptors originated from a man between 18 and 29 years old in good health and CMV-seronegative.

The J gene is TRBJ2-1, the V gene TRBV11-3, with 10 bases aligning to TRBD1. This CDR3 comprises 15 residues. Germline values: CDR1 SGHNT, CDR2 YENEEA. Trimming removed 5 bases from V and 6 bases from J; junction bases left unmatched: 7. The CDR3 bases are TGTGCCAGCAGCCCAAGACAGGGGGCTCGCAATGAGCAGTTCTTC. Translating it yields CASSPRQGARNEQFF. The variable domain in full, completed from reference TRBV11-3 and TRBJ2-1, reads EAGVVQSPRYKIIEKKQPVAFWCNPISGHNTLYWYLQNLGQGPELLIRYENEEAVDDSQLPKDRFSAERLKGVDSTLKIQPAELGDSAVYLCASSPRQGARNEQFFGPGTRLTVL.

This clone was recorded once. The chain's CDR3 is CASRDRRGSGANVLTF. Here the CDR3 DNA reads TGTGCCAGTAGAGATAGACGGGGGTCCGGGGCCAACGTCCTGACTTTC. The chain recombines TRBV19 with TRBJ2-6; maybe TRBD2 (6 bases). The ends were cut back, 6 bases at V and 4 bases at J, with 16 bases in the middle. The CDR3 has 16 amino acids. Germline CDR1 reads LNHDA; CDR2 reads SQIVND (reference sequence).

Only a few counts were recorded for this clone. This chain connects TRBV9 to TRBJ2-7; D remains ambiguous. The CDR3 length is 13 residues. Trimming stripped 8 bases from V and 2 bases from J, with 14 bases between. Germline CDR1 reads SGDLS; CDR2 reads YYNGEE. The CDR3 DNA reads TGTGCCAGTGGCCCCGTCCTAGCCTACGAGCAGTACTTC. Protein: CASGPVLAYEQYF.

CDR3: CASSLGLAAHEQYF. DNA of the CDR3: TGTGCCAGCAGCTTAGGACTAGCGGCCCACGAGCAGTACTTC. The chain has TRBV7-9 and TRBJ2-7, with 9 positions matching TRBD2. V shed 1 base, J shed 5 bases, and the junction held 3 bases outside the gene matches. The CDR3 runs 14 residues. Per germline, CDR1 SEHNR and CDR2 FQNEAQ (reference sequence).

The gene calls are TRBV11-2 and TRBJ2-5; unclear D gene. CDR3 length equals 13 residues. V was trimmed by 2 bases and J by 5 bases, leaving 9 bases between them. The germline V gene has CDR1 SGHAT and CDR2 FQNNGV. DNA of the CDR3: TGTGCCAGCAGCTTACCTCTCCAGGAGACCCAGTACTTC. Translated: CASSLPLQETQYF.

V usage is TRBV6-1 and J usage is TRBJ2-3; 7 bases align to TRBD2. Looked up from germline, CDR1 is MNHNS and CDR2 is SASEGT. V shed 4 bases, J shed 6 bases, and the junction held 7 bases outside the gene matches. This CDR3 is built from 14 residues. This CDR3 reads CASSGSSGIDTQYF. CDR3 in DNA: TGTGCCAGCAGTGGATCCAGCGGGATCGATACGCAGTATTTT.

V is TRBV9 and J is TRBJ1-3; 7 bases agree with TRBD1. The CDR3 length is 14 residues. Germline V gene data show CDR1 as SGDLS and CDR2 as YYNGEE. V lost 5 bases and J lost 3; bases outside the gene matches: 5. Here the CDR3 reads CASRATGIGNTIYF. The CDR3 bases are TGTGCCAGCAGAGCGACAGGGATTGGAAACACCATATATTTT.

This clone was counted a single time. The V and J genes are TRBV5-8 and TRBJ1-2; D unresolved. Trimming removed 4 bases from V and 5 bases from J, with 3 bases in between. The CDR3 loop spans 10 amino acids. Germline V gene sequence: CDR1 SGHTS, CDR2 YDEGEE. CDR3 protein: CASSQYGYTF. The CDR3 DNA follows: TGTGCCAGCAGCCAGTATGGCTACACCTTC.

The chain couples TRBV4-1 to TRBJ2-1; 9 bases are shared with TRBD2. The germline gives CDR1 MGHRA, CDR2 YSYEKL. This CDR3 contains 16 residues. V was clipped by 4 bases and J by 4 bases; unmatched bases: 8. CDR3 sequence: CASSPDRAGGYNEQFF. CDR3 nucleotides: TGCGCCAGCAGCCCCGATAGAGCGGGAGGATACAATGAGCAGTTCTTC.

The rearrangement links TRBV27 to TRBJ2-7, with 11 nucleotides matching TRBD2. After removal of 6 bases from V and 4 bases from J, the junction contained 8 bases not matched to a gene. The germline V gene encodes CDR1 MNHEY and CDR2 SMNVEV (reference sequence). The length of the CDR3 is 15 residues. CDR3 protein: CASSETSGNIYEQYF. CDR3 nucleotide sequence: TGTGCCAGCAGCGAGACTAGCGGGAACATTTACGAGCAGTACTTC.

The CDR3 region is CASSIRADRVSYEQYF. CDR3 nucleotides: TGTGCCAGCAGTATACGCGCCGACAGGGTTTCCTACGAGCAGTACTTC. The chain joins TRBV27 to TRBJ2-7; TRBD1 matches at 7 bases. Trimming cost V 5 bases and J 1 base; bases outside gene matches: 11. Per germline, CDR1 MNHEY and CDR2 SMNVEV (reference sequence). CDR3 length: 16 residues.

The CDR3 nucleotides read TGCGCCAGCAGTCAATGCACTAGCGGGAGTTTATCGCAGTATTTT. Its protein product is CASSQCTSGSLSQYF. The V and J genes are TRBV23-1 and TRBJ2-3; 11 bases line up with TRBD2. TRBV23-1 is placed among ORFs of uncertain function. V lost 1 base, J lost 10 bases, and 7 bases stayed unmatched. The CDR3 is 15 amino acids.

The gene calls are TRBV4-1 and TRBJ2-3; the match to TRBD1 covers 9 bases. The CDR3 totals 16 residues. The J segment lost 8 bases and the V segment lost 6 bases, leaving 15 bases of the junction unmatched. CDR1 and CDR2 from the germline V gene are MGHRA and YSYEKL. The CDR3 DNA follows: TGCGCCAGCAGTTCGCCGGGACAGGGCACTGGACGTACGCAGTATTTT. Encoded protein: CASSSPGQGTGRTQYF.

The V gene is TRBV10-1, the J gene TRBJ2-7, with 7 bases matching TRBD2. The CDR3 is 13 residues long. V dropped 8 bases and J dropped 0; count of bases not matched to a gene: 4. The germline CDR1 and CDR2 sequences are WNHNN and SYGVQD (reference sequence). The CDR3 protein is CASLRGSSYEQYF. CDR3 nucleotides: TGCGCCAGCCTGCGCGGGAGCTCCTACGAGCAGTACTTC.

The V and J genes are TRBV19 and TRBJ2-1; D not resolved. Between the trimmed V and J ends, which lost 3 bases and 0 bases, there was a span of 9 bases. CDR3 size: 15 residues. CDR1 is LNHDA and CDR2 is SQIVND in the germline V gene (reference sequence). DNA of the CDR3: TGTGCCAGTAGTATGTCTACTAACTCCTACAATGAGCAGTTCTTC. Its translation is CASSMSTNSYNEQFF.

The CDR3 DNA reads as TGTGCCAGCAGTGAATCCCACAATCCTGGCTACACCTTC. The encoded protein is CASSESHNPGYTF. The rearrangement uses TRBV6-5 and TRBJ1-2; D is unresolved. CDR1 MNHEY and CDR2 SVGAGI come from the germline V gene. The CDR3 has 13 amino acids. V gave up 5 bases and J gave up 7 bases, with 14 bases separating them.

The gene calls are TRBV4-1 and TRBJ2-7; perhaps TRBD2 as D (5 bases). Germline assignment: CDR1 MGHRA and CDR2 YSYEKL. CDR3 length: 15 residues. V was clipped by 3 bases and J by 0 bases, with 12 bases between them. Here the CDR3 DNA reads TGCGCCAGCAGCCAGCATGAGGGCATCTCCTACGAGCAGTACTTC. As protein: CASSQHEGISYEQYF.

The V call is TRBV4-1, the J call TRBJ1-1; D may be TRBD1 (5 bases). CDR1 is MGHRA and CDR2 is YSYEKL in the germline V gene. Trimming took 3 bases from V and 2 from J, leaving 19 bases between them. CDR3 length: 17 amino acids. CDR3 protein: CASSHPQGRGENTEAFF. CDR3 nucleotide sequence: TGCGCCAGCAGCCACCCTCAAGGGAGGGGTGAAAACACTGAAGCTTTCTTT.

The chain carries TRBV7-8 and TRBJ2-7, with D uncertain. Germline lookup yields CDR1 SGHVS and CDR2 FQNEAQ. The CDR3 spans 14 residues. Trimming pared 5 bases from V and 1 base from J, leaving 12 bases between. Here the CDR3 reads CASSPRAYSYEQYF. The DNA of the CDR3 is TGTGCCAGCAGCCCCCGCGCGTATTCCTACGAGCAGTACTTC. Full variable domain (remainder filled in from reference TRBV7-8 and TRBJ2-7): GAGVSQSPRYKVAKRGQDVALRCDPISGHVSLFWYQQALGQGPEFLTYFQNEAQLDKSGLPSDRFFAERPEGSVSTLKIQRTQQEDSAVYLCASSPRAYSYEQYFGPGTRLTVT.

This clone was observed once. The chain uses TRBV6-6 and TRBJ2-6, with TRBD1 as a possible D gene (5 bases). V gave up 5 bases and J gave up 0 bases, with 8 bases separating them. This CDR3 contains 15 residues. Germline V CDR1 and CDR2: MNHNY, SVGAGI (reference sequence). This CDR3 is CASSPGHSGANVLTF. CDR3 nucleotide sequence: TGTGCCAGCAGTCCAGGGCACTCTGGGGCCAACGTCCTGACTTTC.

In this sample, this clone turned up once. The genes are TRBV7-9 and TRBJ1-1; no reliable D call. Deletions cut 2 bases from V and 0 bases from J, with 16 bases between. The CDR3 is 17 residues long. Germline CDR1 SEHNR, CDR2 FQNEAQ (reference sequence). The CDR3 spells CASSLILSTNMNTEAFF. CDR3 DNA sequence: TGTGCCAGCAGCTTAATATTGTCGACAAACATGAACACTGAAGCTTTCTTT.

The rearrangement uses TRBV5-6 and TRBJ2-3; TRBD2 aligns across 7 bases. The V gene's germline CDR1 is SGHDT and CDR2 YYEEEE. The CDR3 totals 18 residues. Germline trimming cut 1 base from V and 6 bases from J; bases unmatched to any gene: 17. The CDR3 nucleotides read TGTGCCAGCAGCTTGTTCATGTATCGGGGCGGGAGCTCTGATACGCAGTATTTT. Protein sequence: CASSLFMYRGGSSDTQYF.

The chain has TRBV5-6 and TRBJ2-7, with D uncertain. The CDR3 extends over 11 amino acids. Germline CDR1 reads SGHDT; CDR2 reads YYEEEE. V shed 4 bases and J shed 2 bases, with 4 bases lying between them. CDR3 region: CASSITYEQYF. CDR3 DNA: TGTGCCAGCAGCATTACCTACGAGCAGTACTTC.

Notes on this clone: Other DNA sequences within the sample encode an identical CDR3. V and J are TRBV29-1 and TRBJ1-1; D is possibly TRBD1 (5 bases). The germline gives CDR1 SQVTM, CDR2 ANQGSEA. This CDR3 comprises 16 residues. V dropped 1 base and J dropped 1 base, with 16 bases sitting between them. The CDR3 nucleotides read TGCAGCGTTGAAGGAACGGGGGATTTGACGAACACTGAAGCTTTCTTT. Translating gives CSVEGTGDLTNTEAFF.

The chain couples TRBV28 to TRBJ1-1; the match to TRBD1 covers 9 bases. Per the germline V gene, CDR1 is MDHEN and CDR2 is SYDVKM. The CDR3 is made up of 14 amino acids. V was pared by 6 bases and J by 9 bases, with 11 bases of the junction left unmatched. CDR3 sequence reads: CASRLSPGQGKAFF. CDR3 DNA sequence: TGTGCCAGCAGACTTTCTCCGGGACAGGGAAAAGCTTTCTTT.

CDR3 DNA: TGTGCCAGCAGCACGGGACTAGCGGGTGAAGAGACCCAGTACTTC. Its protein is CASSTGLAGEETQYF. This chain connects TRBV28 to TRBJ2-5, with TRBD2 identical over 12 bases. The trim removed 6 bases at V and 3 bases at J, leaving 5 bases unmatched. The CDR3 totals 15 residues. From germline, CDR1 is MDHEN and CDR2 SYDVKM.

This rearrangement joins TRBV6-1 to TRBJ2-2, with unresolved D. Germline loops: CDR1 MNHNS, CDR2 SASEGT. This CDR3 has 14 residues. Trimming removed 5 bases at V and 2 bases at J, with 9 bases between. In DNA, the CDR3 is TGTGCCAGCAGTCAAGGGCCCAACACCGGGGAGCTGTTTTTT. Translation gives CASSQGPNTGELFF.

The count of this clone is one. The chain has TRBV27 and TRBJ2-1, with D unclear. The CDR3 extends over 14 amino acids. The germline V gene encodes CDR1 MNHEY and CDR2 SMNVEV (reference sequence). Trimming left V 4 bases short and J 7 bases short, with 14 bases between. The CDR3 nucleotides read TGTGCCAGCAGTTACGATCCCGTCGGGAATGAGCAGTTCTTC. Its protein is CASSYDPVGNEQFF.

This chain links TRBV5-1 with TRBJ2-7; 10 nucleotides match TRBD2. Germline V CDR1 and CDR2: SGHRS, YFSETQ. V was pared by 4 bases and J by 2 bases, with 21 bases of the junction left unmatched. CDR3 size: 20 residues. CDR3 sequence: CASSATPGSGLAEIPYEQYF. CDR3 sequence (DNA): TGCGCCAGCAGCGCTACTCCCGGGTCAGGACTAGCGGAGATCCCCTACGAGCAGTACTTC.